This T cell receptor beta chain stems from a study of blood T cell repertoires in COVID-19. Assignments of participants to cohorts depended upon their own reported clinical history. Germline V CDR1 and CDR2: SGHVS, FQNEAQ. The CDR3 length is 14 residues. Trimming pared 7 bases from V and 5 bases from J, leaving 14 bases between. Sequencing used immunoSEQ multiplex PCR; TCRdb keeps in-frame clones, though not all of them. The sample includes 300,000 to 500,000 clones, around nine tenths of them seen just once. Source material: PBMCs or T cells enriched from blood (not recorded which). The rearrangement uses TRBV7-8 and TRBJ1-4; D perhaps matches TRBD1 (6 bases). The clonotype originates from a woman aged 30 to 39 with acute COVID-19. The CDR3 DNA follows: TGTGCCAGCACCCCCGACAGGCTCAATGAAAAACTGTTTTTT. Protein: CASTPDRLNEKLFF.